In this sample, the clone carrying this T cell receptor beta chain turned up a few times. Amplified TCR beta CDR3 regions came from RNA transcripts. The TCR CDR3 was amplified in a first-round RT-PCR using the HTBI primer set. From the multiplex PCR reads, TCRdb called clonotypes with MiXCR, one entry per CDR3 protein. The sample shows roughly 700,000 distinct CDR3 sequences, around 15% of them seen only once. The PBMCs had their origin in 10 ml of fresh peripheral blood. The CDR3 runs 15 residues. Germline V gene data show CDR1 as SNHLY and CDR2 as FYNNEI. J gave up 3 bases and V 8 bases, and 11 bases lay outside the gene matches. This sample is part of a study of T cells in Graves' hyperthyroidism and ophthalmopathy. Study-level information: Peripheral blood collection took place at initial diagnosis, before any treatment.

The sequence came from a woman younger than 35 with Graves' hyperthyroidism. V usage is TRBV2 and J usage is TRBJ1-2; TRBD1 matches at 8 bases. The sequencing sample was made of blood. The CDR3, as DNA: TGTGCCAGCCAAGGGTCGGGACAGGTGGACTATGGCTACACCTTC. Residues: CASQGSGQVDYGYTF.